The 11 T cell receptor beta chains reported below all come from one sample, sequenced in a study of blood T cell repertoires in COVID-19. Libraries were prepared by immunoSEQ multiplex PCR; TCRdb keeps only in-frame clonotypes and omits some of them. The sample contains approximately 240,000 clones, around 90% of which appear only once. Source material: peripheral blood. These receptors were obtained from a young woman who had recovered from COVID-19.

The rearrangement uses TRBV11-2 and TRBJ2-7, with D unresolved. The length of the CDR3 is 15 residues. V shed 5 bases and J shed 2 bases, with 16 bases lying between them. Per the germline V gene, CDR1 is SGHAT and CDR2 is FQNNGV. CDR3 sequence: CASSPGHTLTYEQYF. The CDR3 region has the DNA TGTGCCAGCAGCCCAGGTCACACGTTAACCTACGAGCAGTACTTC.

The V call is TRBV18, the J call TRBJ2-1; D is perhaps TRBD1 (7 bases). CDR1 is KGHSH and CDR2 is LQKENI in the germline V gene. Trimming left V 2 bases short and J 9 bases short, with 17 bases between. This CDR3 is 15 amino acids long. For the CDR3, the DNA is TGTGCCAGCTCACCATTGGGCAGGGGGGCAACTGAGCAGTTCTTC. This codes for CASSPLGRGATEQFF.

Concerning this clone itself: Additional DNA sequences in this sample encode the identical CDR3. The chain links TRBV27 to TRBJ1-2; 9 bases are shared with TRBD1. CDR1 is MNHEY, CDR2 SMNVEV, per germline (reference sequence). CDR3 length equals 13 residues. V trimming: 5 bases; J trimming: 4 bases; junction bases outside the gene matches: 2. The CDR3 DNA sequence: TGTGCCAGCAGTCCGGGACAGGGCTATGGCTACACCTTC. This encodes CASSPGQGYGYTF.

The genes are TRBV5-1 and TRBJ1-1; the match to TRBD1 covers 8 bases. This CDR3 is 14 amino acids long. The germline V gene has CDR1 SGHRS and CDR2 YFSETQ. The V segment lost 4 bases and the J segment 5 bases; nucleotides outside the gene matches: 7. In nucleotides, the CDR3 is TGCGCCAGCAGCGAATGGACAGGGCGGACTGAAGCTTTCTTT. It specifies CASSEWTGRTEAFF.

J is TRBJ2-7 and V is TRBV7-9; 8 bases map to TRBD2. V lost 2 bases, J lost 4 bases, and 13 bases stayed unmatched. Germline V gene lookup returns CDR1 SEHNR and CDR2 FQNEAQ (reference sequence). The CDR3 runs to 17 residues. CDR3 DNA: TGTGCCAGCAGCTTACCGACGGCCGGGAGGGCCCCTTACGAGCAGTACTTC. Amino acids: CASSLPTAGRAPYEQYF. The full variable domain, with the rest looked up from reference TRBV7-9 and TRBJ2-7, is DTGVSQNPRHKITKRGQNVTFRCDPISEHNRLYWYRQTLGQGPEFLTYFQNEAQLEKSRLLSDRFSAERPKGSFSTLEIQRTEQGDSAMYLCASSLPTAGRAPYEQYFGPGTRLTVT.

The chain couples TRBV5-7 to TRBJ2-1, with D maybe TRBD2 (5 bases). TRBV5-7 is an ORF, and what it does is uncertain. Trimming pared 0 bases from V and 2 bases from J, leaving 12 bases between. The CDR3 loop spans 16 amino acids. The CDR3 DNA is TGTGCCAGCAGCTTGGCGCTAGCTTCAGCCTACAATGAGCAGTTCTTC. Its translation is CASSLALASAYNEQFF.

The gene calls are TRBV9 and TRBJ2-7; 8 nucleotides line up with TRBD1. J gave up 0 bases and V 0 bases, and 11 bases lay outside the gene matches. From germline, CDR1 is SGDLS and CDR2 YYNGEE. The CDR3 is made up of 18 amino acids. This chain's CDR3 is CASSVEGTGPSSSYEQYF. CDR3 nucleotides: TGTGCCAGCAGCGTAGAAGGGACAGGTCCTAGCAGCTCCTACGAGCAGTACTTC.

The chain is built from TRBV19 and TRBJ1-2; 9 bases are a match to TRBD1. The CDR3 sequence is 14 residues long. Trimming cost V 5 bases and J 8 bases; bases outside gene matches: 9. In germline, CDR1 is LNHDA, CDR2 SQIVND (reference sequence). CDR3 loop: CASSPTGGVLGYTF. CDR3 nucleotides: TGTGCCAGTAGTCCTACAGGGGGCGTCTTGGGCTACACCTTC. The full variable domain, rest sourced from reference TRBV19 and TRBJ1-2, is DGGITQSPKYLFRKEGQNVTLSCEQNLNHDAMYWYRQDPGQGLRLIYYSQIVNDFQKGDIAEGYSVSREKKESFPLTVTSAQKNPTAFYLCASSPTGGVLGYTFGSGTRLTVV.

CDR3 protein: CASSASGVETQYF. DNA for the CDR3: TGTGCCAGCAGTGCATCGGGAGTCGAGACCCAGTACTTC. V usage is TRBV25-1 and J usage is TRBJ2-5; D may be TRBD2 (6 bases). The CDR3 is 13 residues long. Trimming shortened V by 4 bases and J by 5 bases, and 11 bases separated the two germline ends. CDR1 and CDR2 (germline): MGHDK, SYGVNS.

The chain employs TRBV25-1 and TRBJ1-2, with a possible D match to TRBD1 (6 bases). V lost 5 bases and J lost 4, with 14 bases in between. The CDR3 is 14 amino acids. Germline CDR1 and CDR2: MGHDK and SYGVNS. CDR3 sequence reads: CASSNQQGGYGYTF. The CDR3 nucleotides read TGTGCCAGCAGTAACCAACAGGGTGGCTATGGCTACACCTTC.

The rearrangement joins TRBV4-3 to TRBJ1-2; 11 nucleotides line up with TRBD1. This CDR3 spans 15 amino acids. Germline CDR1 and CDR2: LGHNA and YSLEER. The ends lost 4 bases at V and 4 bases at J; junction bases unmatched: 5. The DNA for the CDR3 is TGCGCCAGCAGCCCGCTGGACAGGGGGCTCTATGGCTACACCTTC. It yields the protein CASSPLDRGLYGYTF.